Listed here are 27 T cell receptor beta chains from one sample, sequenced in a study of cytomegalovirus exposure and HLA in healthy donors. Produced via immunoSEQ multiplex PCR; TCRdb's table is partial and in-frame only. The table lists more than 300,000 clones, 75% to 90% of them singletons, with 0.83% in the top ten. The sample consisted of PBMCs. The origin of the receptors is a woman aged 18-35 years in good health and CMV-seronegative.

The chain is built from TRBV6-1 and TRBJ1-1; 7 bases agree with TRBD1. This CDR3 is 13 amino acids long. After removal of 7 bases from V and 1 base from J, the junction contained 3 bases not matched to a gene. From germline, CDR1 is MNHNS and CDR2 SASEGT. The CDR3 coding sequence is TGTGCCAGCACTTGGACAGGGAACACTGAAGCTTTCTTT. It specifies CASTWTGNTEAFF.

The chain recombines TRBV6-1 with TRBJ1-1; D unclear. V lost 2 bases and J lost 4, with 11 bases in between. The germline CDR1 and CDR2 sequences are MNHNS and SASEGT. CDR3 length equals 14 residues. The chain's CDR3 is CASSEPGRSTEAFF. Here the CDR3 DNA reads TGTGCCAGCAGTGAACCGGGTCGGAGCACTGAAGCTTTCTTT.

This clone was counted a single time. V gene TRBV7-7 combines with J gene TRBJ2-2; D is ambiguous. CDR3 length: 16 amino acids. Looked up from germline, CDR1 is SSHAT and CDR2 is FNYEAQ (reference sequence). Trimming removed 2 bases at V and 7 bases at J, with 17 bases between. CDR3 residues: CASSLPLTRTGGELFF. CDR3 DNA: TGTGCCAGCAGCTTACCCTTGACTCGCACGGGCGGGGAGCTGTTTTTT.

This chain links TRBV6-5 with TRBJ2-1; weak D call: TRBD2 (6 bases). V lost 2 bases, J lost 1 base, and 9 bases lay in between. This CDR3 has 15 amino acids. Germline loops: CDR1 MNHEY, CDR2 SVGAGI. The DNA for the CDR3 is TGTGCCAGCAGTTACAATAGCGGATCCTACAATGAGCAGTTCTTC. Amino acid sequence: CASSYNSGSYNEQFF.

This clone was seen a handful of times. This rearrangement joins TRBV14 to TRBJ2-1; no clear D gene. Germline loops: CDR1 SGHDN, CDR2 FVKESK. This CDR3 is built from 11 residues. Trimming took off 1 base at V and 7 bases at J, with 2 bases between the two ends. Here the CDR3 reads CASSQANEQFF. The DNA for the CDR3 is TGTGCCAGCAGCCAAGCTAATGAGCAGTTCTTC.

The rearrangement uses TRBV4-1 and TRBJ1-1; D gene unclear. Germline CDR1 MGHRA, CDR2 YSYEKL. This CDR3 is 14 amino acids long. Trimming took 5 bases from V and 2 from J, leaving 12 bases between them. CDR3: CASSGQAANTEAFF. The CDR3 region has the DNA TGCGCCAGCAGCGGGCAGGCCGCTAACACTGAAGCTTTCTTT.

This clone was recorded once. The gene calls are TRBV30 and TRBJ2-7; 10 nucleotides line up with TRBD1. The CDR3 runs to 14 residues. Germline V lookup: CDR1 GTSNPN, CDR2 SVGIG (reference sequence). The J segment lost 5 bases and the V segment lost 3 bases, leaving 7 bases of the junction unmatched. Written as DNA, the CDR3 is TGTGCCTGGAGCCTAGGGACAGGGGACAACGAGCAGTACTTC. Translating gives CAWSLGTGDNEQYF.

V usage is TRBV28 and J usage is TRBJ1-3, with 9 bases that match TRBD1. The CDR3 is 14 amino acids. Per germline, CDR1 MDHEN and CDR2 SYDVKM. V trimming: 9 bases; J trimming: 2 bases; junction bases outside the gene matches: 5. CDR3 DNA sequence: TGTGCCAGTTTCCGGACAGGGGCTGGAAACACCATATATTTT. This codes for CASFRTGAGNTIYF.

The CDR3 region is CASRRSQNEKLFF. Here the CDR3 DNA reads TGTGCCAGCAGGCGGTCTCAGAATGAAAAACTGTTTTTT. The V gene is TRBV6-5, the J gene TRBJ1-4; no firm D call. Germline V gene data show CDR1 as MNHEY and CDR2 as SVGAGI. This CDR3 is built from 13 residues. Trimming removed 6 bases from V and 5 bases from J, with 10 bases in between.

The chain recombines TRBV6-1 with TRBJ2-3, with TRBD1 identical over 7 bases. Germline V CDR1 and CDR2: MNHNS, SASEGT. The V and J ends lost 7 bases and 6 bases, in that order; junction bases with no gene match: 7. The CDR3 runs to 13 residues. Here the CDR3 DNA reads TGTGCCAGCAAGAGACAGGGAGAGGATACGCAGTATTTT. The encoded protein is CASKRQGEDTQYF.

This clone occurred once. This sequence joins TRBV27 and TRBJ2-7, with TRBD2 matching over 13 bases. Germline lookup yields CDR1 MNHEY and CDR2 SMNVEV (reference sequence). V gave up 8 bases and J gave up 11 bases; unmatched junction bases: 12. The CDR3 runs 14 residues. In nucleotides, the CDR3 is TGTGCCAGCCGTCCCGGGACTAGCGGGACGGGGGAGTACTTC. Its translation: CASRPGTSGTGEYF.

The V gene is TRBV5-1, the J gene TRBJ2-7; 7 bases line up with TRBD1. J lost 1 base, V lost 3 bases, and 4 bases had no gene match. Germline V CDR1 and CDR2: SGHRS, YFSETQ. The CDR3 covers 14 residues. The CDR3 region is CASSSPGQSYEQYF. CDR3 nucleotides: TGCGCCAGCAGCTCACCGGGACAGTCCTACGAGCAGTACTTC.

The rearrangement joins TRBV28 to TRBJ1-5; the match to TRBD1 covers 7 bases. The J segment lost 5 bases and the V segment lost 4 bases, leaving 5 bases of the junction unmatched. The CDR3 sequence is 14 residues long. CDR1 and CDR2 (germline): MDHEN, SYDVKM. CDR3 protein: CASSWGTAYQPQHF. CDR3 sequence (DNA): TGTGCCAGCAGTTGGGGGACAGCCTATCAGCCCCAGCATTTT.

The chain uses TRBV7-9 and TRBJ1-5, with D possibly matching TRBD1 (5 bases). V lost 5 bases and J lost 5, with 13 bases in between. The CDR3 sequence is 14 residues long. The germline CDR1 and CDR2 sequences are SEHNR and FQNEAQ (reference sequence). CDR3 nucleotides: TGTGCCAGCAGCCGGGGGGGTTTAGATCAGCCCCAGCATTTT. It specifies CASSRGGLDQPQHF. The complete variable domain, with remaining parts taken from reference TRBV7-9 and TRBJ1-5, reads DTGVSQNPRHKITKRGQNVTFRCDPISEHNRLYWYRQTLGQGPEFLTYFQNEAQLEKSRLLSDRFSAERPKGSFSTLEIQRTEQGDSAMYLCASSRGGLDQPQHFGDGTRLSIL.

This clone was seen a few times. This sequence joins TRBV30 and TRBJ1-1; D may be TRBD1 (6 bases). V gave up 5 bases and J gave up 3 bases, with 10 bases separating them. CDR3 length: 12 residues. In germline, CDR1 is GTSNPN, CDR2 SVGIG (reference sequence). CDR3 DNA: TGTGCCTGGGGAAGGGGGTACACTGAAGCTTTCTTT. As protein: CAWGRGYTEAFF.

The chain is built from TRBV6-5 and TRBJ1-2, with a possible D match to TRBD1 (6 bases). The germline V and J ends were trimmed by 6 bases and 5 bases, with 13 bases remaining between them. Germline values: CDR1 MNHEY, CDR2 SVGAGI. The CDR3 covers 13 residues. CDR3 sequence: CASRGRGKYGYTF. The CDR3 DNA reads TGTGCCAGCAGGGGCAGGGGAAAGTATGGCTACACCTTC.

The chain couples TRBV10-3 to TRBJ1-1; 7 nucleotides match TRBD1. Losses at the gene ends were 11 bases for V and 4 bases for J; bases not matched to a gene: 10. CDR1 and CDR2 from the germline V gene are ENHRY and SYGVKD. This CDR3 has 13 residues. CDR3 in DNA: TGTGCCGCCAGGGACAGCCTTGTCACTGAAGCTTTCTTT. Protein product: CAARDSLVTEAFF.

The chain employs TRBV30 and TRBJ2-7; D may be TRBD1 (5 bases). The germline V gene encodes CDR1 GTSNPN and CDR2 SVGIG (reference sequence). V lost 0 bases and J 4 bases, leaving 10 bases between the germline ends. The CDR3 is 13 residues long. The CDR3: CAWSVGRVYEQYF. Written as DNA, the CDR3 is TGTGCCTGGAGTGTCGGCAGGGTTTACGAGCAGTACTTC.

This chain uses TRBV28 with TRBJ2-7; TRBD1 matches at 10 bases. CDR1 is MDHEN and CDR2 is SYDVKM in the germline V gene. CDR3 size: 13 residues. Germline trimming cut 10 bases from V and 5 bases from J; bases unmatched to any gene: 8. Written as DNA, the CDR3 is TGTGCCACTCGGGGGACAGGGGTGGACGAGCAGTACTTC. This sequence encodes CATRGTGVDEQYF.

Regarding this clone: At the DNA level, this CDR3 is encoded by other sequences in the same sample as well. The chain joins TRBV30 to TRBJ1-2, with 10 bases identical to TRBD1. Germline trimming cut 2 bases from V and 7 bases from J; bases unmatched to any gene: 1. Germline V gene data show CDR1 as GTSNPN and CDR2 as SVGIG (reference sequence). The CDR3 sequence is 12 residues long. The CDR3 loop is CAWSRDRGGYTF. CDR3 nucleotides: TGTGCCTGGAGTCGGGACAGGGGTGGCTACACCTTC.

The V gene is TRBV10-3, the J gene TRBJ1-4; 7 positions match TRBD1. Germline V gene data show CDR1 as ENHRY and CDR2 as SYGVKD. The junction had 5 bases not matched to a gene; V was cut back by 6 bases and J by 4 bases. The CDR3 length is 14 residues. This CDR3 reads CAISPTGRNEKLFF. The CDR3 DNA is TGTGCCATCAGCCCGACAGGGCGTAATGAAAAACTGTTTTTT.

This chain connects TRBV30 to TRBJ1-3, with D possibly being TRBD1 (5 bases). CDR1 and CDR2 (germline): GTSNPN, SVGIG (reference sequence). The CDR3 sequence is 12 residues long. The V gene lost 5 bases and the J gene lost 8 bases, with 13 bases spanning the gap. Here the CDR3 DNA reads TGTGCCTGGGCCGCAGGGCGCGACACCATATATTTT. This encodes CAWAAGRDTIYF.

This chain joins TRBV28 and TRBJ2-7, with 7 bases matching TRBD1. With 5 bases clipped from V and 2 bases from J, the junction kept 12 bases outside the gene matches. The length of the CDR3 is 16 residues. In germline, CDR1 is MDHEN, CDR2 SYDVKM. In nucleotides, the CDR3 is TGTGCCAGCAGTCCTATCAGACAGGGATTCACCTACGAGCAGTACTTC. It encodes CASSPIRQGFTYEQYF.

The CDR3 protein is CASSELGQPISYEQYF. CDR3 sequence (DNA): TGTGCCAGCAGCGAACTGGGACAGCCAATCTCCTACGAGCAGTACTTC. The gene calls are TRBV27 and TRBJ2-7; 7 nucleotides align to TRBD1. V shed 6 bases, J shed 0 bases, and the junction held 11 bases outside the gene matches. This CDR3 has 16 residues. The germline V gene encodes CDR1 MNHEY and CDR2 SMNVEV (reference sequence).

V is TRBV29-1 and J is TRBJ2-3, with D possibly TRBD1 on 6 matching bases. The CDR3 has 15 residues. The V gene's germline CDR1 is SQVTM and CDR2 ANQGSEA. Trimming stripped 4 bases from V and 0 bases from J, with 14 bases between. The CDR3 nucleotides are TGCAGCGTTGTTCGGGGACATCCGAGCACAGATACGCAGTATTTT. Amino acids: CSVVRGHPSTDTQYF.

The rearrangement joins TRBV27 to TRBJ2-7; 10 bases line up with TRBD2. V dropped 5 bases and J dropped 0; count of bases not matched to a gene: 1. This CDR3 comprises 14 residues. Germline lookup yields CDR1 MNHEY and CDR2 SMNVEV (reference sequence). CDR3: CASSTSGNSYEQYF. CDR3 coding DNA: TGTGCCAGCAGTACTAGCGGGAACTCCTACGAGCAGTACTTC.

In regard to this clone: An end of the junction does not agree with germline; a read error may underlie this. This chain uses TRBV27 with TRBJ1-1, with D possibly matching TRBD1 (6 bases). This CDR3 region has 13 residues. Germline V gene data show CDR1 as MNHEY and CDR2 as SMNVEV (reference sequence). The CDR3 region is CATSPSGDTEAFF. The CDR3 coding sequence is TGTGCCACCAGTCCCTCAGGGGACACTGAAGCTTTCTTT.